This is a list of T cell receptor beta chains from one sample in a study of blood T cell repertoires in COVID-19. Assay used: immunoSEQ multiplex PCR; TCRdb lists only in-frame clones, some missing. The sample includes about 170,000 clones, approximately 80% of them seen just once. The specimen was peripheral blood. These receptor sequences come from a woman in her 70s with COVID-19, enrolled during active disease. The CDR3 runs from the conserved cysteine through the conserved F or W. D genes are given only for firm matches. Clone size is stated in some rows and not others, as once, few, many or a class when expanded.

V gene	clone size	J gene	D gene	CDR3 DNA	CDR3 protein
TRBV3-1/TRBV3-2	-	TRBJ2-5	TRBD1	TGTGCCAGCAGCCAAGGGGACAGCGAAGAGACCCAGTACTTC	CASSQGDSEETQYF
TRBV6-5	once	TRBJ1-2	-	TGTGCCAGCAGGTCCGGACAGCCTAGTAATGGCTACACCTTC	CASRSGQPSNGYTF
TRBV3-1/TRBV3-2	few	TRBJ2-3	TRBD2	TGTGCCAGCAGCCTTCGGACTAGCGGGGCCCTCACAGATACGCAGTATTTT	CASSLRTSGALTDTQYF
TRBV18	-	TRBJ1-5	-	TGTGCCAGCTCACCAATAGCCGCTCGGCGGGATCAGCCCCAGCATTTT	CASSPIAARRDQPQHF
TRBV28	-	TRBJ1-1	-	TGTGCCAGCACCGAGACAGGTTTTGTCACTGAAGCTTTCTTT	CASTETGFVTEAFF
TRBV28	-	TRBJ2-5	-	TGTGCCAGCAGTTTTGCGGGACAGAGAGGGGAGACCCAGTACTTC	CASSFAGQRGETQYF
TRBV28	-	TRBJ1-5	-	TGTGCCAGCAGTTTTCGGGGGGCGGTCAATCAGCCCCAGCATTTT	CASSFRGAVNQPQHF
TRBV18	-	TRBJ2-4	TRBD2	TGTGCCAGCTCACTTGTCGCGGGAGACATTCAGTACTTC	CASSLVAGDIQYF
TRBV14	many	TRBJ2-1	TRBD2	TGTGCCAGCAGCCGAAGGGTCCTAGCGGGAGGGTCCTACAATGAGCAGTTCTTC	CASSRRVLAGGSYNEQFF
TRBV9	once	TRBJ1-5	-	TGTGCCAGCAGCGAGACAGATATGGGCAATCAGCCCCAGCATTTT	CASSETDMGNQPQHF